Listed below are T cell receptor beta chains from one sample, sequenced in a study of T cell repertoires in cytomegalovirus infection. The antigens for these receptors are not known. Each CDR3 protein is one row after TCRdb ran MiXCR on the reads. The table records 60,000 to 80,000 distinct CDR3 sequences, 20% to 25% of them present only once. The source was CD8+ T cells from cultured PBMCs, collected from culture after CMV antigen stimulation. These TCRs come from a human donor in good health (CMV status not recorded). Some clones in this sample may be carry-over from other donors' samples. The CDR3 runs from the conserved cysteine through the conserved F or W. A D gene is named only where the DNA matches it firmly. Clone sizes are given selectively: once, few, many, or a class where the clone is expanded.

>TRBV6-6|TRBJ1-1|TRBD1|-
CASRLGTGSAFF
TGTGCCAGCAGACTTGGGACAGGTTCGGCTTTCTTT
>TRBV6-1|TRBJ1-2|-|few
CASSQDRIYFYGYTF
TGTGCCAGCAGCCAAGACAGGATCTACTTCTATGGCTACACCTTC
>TRBV7-8|TRBJ1-1|TRBD1|-
CASSSKPGQPDTEAFF
TGTGCCAGCAGCTCCAAACCGGGACAGCCCGACACTGAAGCTTTCTTT
>TRBV4-1|TRBJ2-1|TRBD1|-
CASRITQGYNEQFF
TGCGCCAGCAGGATTACACAGGGGTACAATGAGCAGTTCTTC
>TRBV6-1|TRBJ2-7|-|few
CASSPRSGRDYEQYF
TGTGCCAGCAGCCCTAGGAGTGGCAGGGATTACGAGCAGTACTTC
>TRBV2|TRBJ2-7|TRBD1|-
CASRPPDRATYEQYF
TGTGCCAGCAGGCCCCCGGACAGGGCGACCTACGAGCAGTACTTC
>TRBV12-3/TRBV12-4|TRBJ2-1|TRBD1|-
CASSFGQGFNNEQFF
TGTGCCAGCAGTTTTGGACAGGGTTTCAACAATGAGCAGTTCTTC
>TRBV7-3|TRBJ2-1|-|-
CASSLEPSSYNEQFF
TGTGCCAGCAGCCTGGAACCCAGCTCCTACAATGAGCAGTTCTTC
>TRBV6-1|TRBJ2-1|TRBD1|-
CASSRDSNNEQFF
TGTGCCAGCAGCCGGGACAGTAACAATGAGCAGTTCTTC
>TRBV6-2/TRBV6-3|TRBJ2-3|-|few
CASSEDNFWISDTQYF
TGTGCCAGCAGCGAAGACAATTTCTGGATTTCAGATACGCAGTATTTT
>TRBV2|TRBJ2-3|TRBD2|-
CATGLARTDTQYF
TGTGCCACTGGACTAGCGAGAACAGATACGCAGTATTTT
>TRBV18|TRBJ1-3|-|-
CASSRGGFGNTIYF
TGTGCCAGCTCACGAGGAGGGTTTGGAAACACCATATATTTT
>TRBV6-5|TRBJ2-1|-|few
CASSYSSSRRNEQFF
TGTGCCAGCAGTTACTCATCTAGCCGGCGGAATGAGCAGTTCTTC
>TRBV6-1|TRBJ2-2|TRBD2|-
CASSVYGGGSGELFF
TGTGCCAGCAGTGTGTACGGGGGAGGGTCCGGGGAGCTGTTTTTT
>TRBV4-3|TRBJ2-7|-|-
CASSAYGGQYEQYF
TGCGCCAGCAGCGCCTACGGGGGGCAATACGAGCAGTACTTC
>TRBV12-3/TRBV12-4|TRBJ1-2|-|few
CASSDTRAGGYTF
TGTGCCAGCAGTGACACCAGGGCCGGCGGCTACACCTTC
>TRBV5-1|TRBJ2-7|TRBD2|-
CASSLDSGVVYEQYF
TGCGCCAGCAGCTTGGACAGCGGGGTAGTCTACGAGCAGTACTTC
>TRBV7-9|TRBJ2-1|-|-
CASSLGTSEQFF
TGTGCCAGCAGCTTAGGTACTAGCGAGCAGTTCTTC
>TRBV28|TRBJ2-4|-|-
CASDFQPAKNIQYF
TGTGCCAGCGATTTCCAGCCGGCCAAAAACATTCAGTACTTC
>TRBV6-2/TRBV6-3|TRBJ2-5|-|-
CASSLPGRETQYF
TGTGCCAGCAGCTTACCGGGACGAGAGACCCAGTACTTC
>TRBV11-2|TRBJ2-1|-|few
CASSLIRINEQFF
TGTGCCAGCAGCCTCATCAGGATCAATGAGCAGTTCTTC
>TRBV4-1|TRBJ1-6|-|few
CASSQAASSYNSPLHF
TGCGCCAGCAGCCAAGCGGCGAGCTCCTATAATTCACCCCTCCACTTT
>TRBV7-2|TRBJ2-6|TRBD1|few
CASSPAGTALSSGANVLTF
TGTGCCAGCAGTCCCGCCGGGACAGCCCTTAGCTCTGGGGCCAACGTCCTGACTTTC
>TRBV4-2|TRBJ1-1|-|-
CASSQGGNTEAFF
TGTGCCAGCAGCCAAGGAGGGAACACTGAAGCTTTCTTT
>TRBV4-1|TRBJ1-4|-|few
CASSPLGENEKLFF
TGCGCCAGCAGCCCTTTAGGAGAGAATGAAAAACTGTTTTTT
>TRBV7-4|TRBJ2-7|-|once
CASSPRESYEQYF
TGTGCCAGCAGCCCAAGAGAGAGCTACGAGCAGTACTTC
>TRBV12-3/TRBV12-4|TRBJ1-1|-|-
CASSSVVKAFF
TGTGCCAGCAGTTCAGTTGTGAAGGCTTTCTTT
>TRBV7-8|TRBJ1-5|-|-
CASSLGSHSNQPQHF
TGTGCCAGCAGCTTAGGGAGCCATAGCAATCAGCCCCAGCATTTT